What follows describes a single TCR beta chain. It has no known antigen specificity. Per-base quality was not reported, and no clone a single base away is much larger than it. Compared with germline, V lacks 2 bases and J lacks 1 base; bases without a gene match: 9. For CDR1 and CDR2, the germline V gene lists ENHRY and SYGVKD. The CDR3 spans 18 residues, from the cysteine through the phenylalanine. Only CDR3 DNA remains: 54 bases, in frame from the first base. Peripheral blood CD8+ and CD4+ T cells from healthy donors, Susac syndrome patients and multiple sclerosis patients were profiled using high-throughput TCR beta sequencing. Multiple sclerosis controls were treatment-naive patients with stable or active relapsing-remitting disease fulfilling revised McDonald criteria. Bulk CD8+ and CD4+ T cells were purified by magnetic negative isolation, whereas CD8+ TEMRA cells were enriched by FACS. Blood was collected in EDTA tubes and processed within 24 hours, with PBMCs isolated through density gradient centrifugation. PBMCs intended for TCR sequencing were frozen in liquid nitrogen and were later thawed in a 37 degrees C water bath. A purity of at least 90% was achieved for sorted or isolated CD4+, CD8+ and CD8+ TEMRA cells.

The sample is drawn from a study of CD8 T cells in Susac syndrome (dated by TCRdb to the late 2010s). Study-level background: Whether CD8+ T cell activation and differentiation in Susac syndrome was antigen driven was tested using repertoire sequencing. CD8+ T cell repertoire clonality was compared between more than 9 healthy donors, approximately 14 Susac syndrome patients and approximately 16 multiple sclerosis patients. What the research found in general, with its limitations: The study acknowledged that relatively few individuals were included in the TCR sequencing and HLA analysis.

RNA was extracted using the RNeasy kit, and about 0.45 to 1 ug of the RNA was reverse transcribed with random hexamers. The immunoSEQ multiplex PCR assay, which covers 54 Vbeta and 13 Jbeta segments, was used to amplify TCR beta CDR3 regions. Bias from PCR amplification was corrected by using a synthetic template baseline for primer optimization and for computational correction. The original methods were these. Reads were assigned to V, D and J genes according to IMGT and analyzed in immunoSEQ Analyzer, with only productive sequences retained. Clonality was calculated as one minus the Shannon entropy normalized by log2 of the number of productive unique sequences. Public and private clones were assessed among the 100 most prevalent clones of each patient and control. Clones were defined as Susac-specific when absent from the healthy and MS cohorts, from approximately 1,100 published viral clones and from other ImmuneACCESS disease sequences. The raw public reads went through TCRdb reprocessing: fastp at Q25, MiXCR clone calling, in-frame beta chains kept. Identical CDR3 proteins give one entry, which carries the most common genes and DNA. For this entry, the V and J calls and clone size follow TCRdb and not the study's own pipeline. The sample data list fewer than 150,000 distinct CDR3 sequences, and more than 75% of these were observed just once. Of the sample, roughly 0.25% falls within the top ten clones.

The receptor was derived from a human donor with multiple sclerosis. Sequencing was performed on CD8+ T cells from PBMCs. The receptor chain draws on TRBV10-3 and TRBJ2-1, with 9 junctional bases fitting TRBD2. CDR3 reads: CAISEGVGGLASYNEQFF. The sequenced DNA is TGTGCCATCAGTGAGGGGGTGGGGGGACTAGCTTCCTACAATGAGCAGTTCTTC.